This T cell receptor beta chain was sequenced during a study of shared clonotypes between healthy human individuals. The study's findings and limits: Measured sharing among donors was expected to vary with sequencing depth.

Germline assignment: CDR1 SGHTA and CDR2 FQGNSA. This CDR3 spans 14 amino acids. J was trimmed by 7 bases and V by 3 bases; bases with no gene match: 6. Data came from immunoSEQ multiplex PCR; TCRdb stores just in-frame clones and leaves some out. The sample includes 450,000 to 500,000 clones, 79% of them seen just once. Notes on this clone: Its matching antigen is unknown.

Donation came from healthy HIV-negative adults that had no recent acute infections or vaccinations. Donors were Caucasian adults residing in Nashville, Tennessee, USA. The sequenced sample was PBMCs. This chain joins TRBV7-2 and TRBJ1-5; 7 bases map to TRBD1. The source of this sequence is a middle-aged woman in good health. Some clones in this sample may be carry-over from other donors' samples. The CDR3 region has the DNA TGTGCCAGCAGCTTTCTAGACAGGGCCCAGCCCCAGCATTTT. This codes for CASSFLDRAQPQHF.